Listed here are 30 T cell receptor beta chains from one sample, sequenced in a study of PD-1 blockade in mismatch repair-deficient tumors. Clones were sequenced by immunoSEQ multiplex PCR, and TCRdb holds only the in-frame ones, with some missing. The table lists 100,000 or so clones, over 65% of them singletons. Sequencing used peripheral blood, obtained roughly 35 weeks after starting pembrolizumab. These receptors came from an adult with mismatch repair-deficient cancer.

The chain carries TRBV4-2 and TRBJ1-2; D is unresolved. CDR1 is LGHNA and CDR2 is YNFKEQ in the germline V gene. The CDR3 has 13 residues. V lost 5 bases to trimming and J lost 8 bases, with 15 bases between them. DNA of the CDR3: TGTGCCAGCAGCTCCAACACGGGGTACGGCTACACCTTC. Protein: CASSSNTGYGYTF.

The chain joins TRBV11-3 to TRBJ2-1; TRBD2 matches at 9 bases. V lost 5 bases, J lost 10 bases, and 15 bases stayed unmatched. The CDR3 runs to 16 residues. Germline CDR1 and CDR2: SGHNT and YENEEA. CDR3 region: CASSQAGASGNGEQFF. The CDR3 DNA reads TGTGCCAGCAGCCAAGCGGGAGCTAGCGGGAATGGGGAGCAGTTCTTC.

This clone was seen a handful of times. This chain joins TRBV29-1 and TRBJ1-2; TRBD1 matches 7 bases. V was clipped by 7 bases and J by 8 bases; unmatched bases: 7. The CDR3 is made up of 11 amino acids. Germline loops: CDR1 SQVTM, CDR2 ANQGSEA. CDR3 coding DNA: TGCAGCGGGGGGACAGTCGAGGGCTACACCTTC. Protein product: CSGGTVEGYTF.

V and J are TRBV19 and TRBJ1-2; possibly TRBD1 for D (6 bases). Germline CDR1 reads LNHDA; CDR2 reads SQIVND (reference sequence). The CDR3 is 15 amino acids. V lost 5 bases and J 0 bases, leaving 13 bases between the germline ends. This chain's CDR3 is CASSRGDITNYGYTF. The CDR3 DNA reads TGTGCCAGTAGTCGGGGGGACATTACTAACTATGGCTACACCTTC.

The sample holds one count of this clone. The chain has TRBV7-9 and TRBJ2-3; the match to TRBD1 covers 7 bases. This CDR3 spans 14 amino acids. Germline CDR1 SEHNR, CDR2 FQNEAQ (reference sequence). V lost 1 base, J lost 4 bases, and 2 bases stayed unmatched. CDR3 nucleotide sequence: TGTGCCAGCAGCTTAGTACAGGGGCCAGATACGCAGTATTTT. It yields the protein CASSLVQGPDTQYF.

V gene TRBV9 combines with J gene TRBJ1-1; TRBD1 is a possible D gene (5 bases). V was cut by 3 bases and J by 5 bases, with 11 bases left in between. The CDR3 covers 13 residues. The germline gives CDR1 SGDLS, CDR2 YYNGEE. The CDR3 sequence is CASSEEGRTEAFF. Here the CDR3 DNA reads TGTGCCAGCAGCGAGGAGGGGAGGACTGAAGCTTTCTTT.

The count of this clone is one. The chain combines TRBV9 with TRBJ1-3; no firm D call. Trimming shortened V by 6 bases and J by 0 bases, and 10 bases separated the two germline ends. This CDR3 region has 14 residues. Germline V gene lookup returns CDR1 SGDLS and CDR2 YYNGEE. CDR3 sequence (DNA): TGTGCCAGCACCCCGGGAGGCTCTGGAAACACCATATATTTT. This gives the protein CASTPGGSGNTIYF.

The CDR3 loop is CASSLIGQGAYEQYF. CDR3 nucleotide sequence: TGTGCCAGCAGTCTCATAGGACAGGGTGCCTACGAGCAGTACTTC. V gene TRBV27 combines with J gene TRBJ2-7; the match to TRBD1 covers 8 bases. The ends lost 5 bases at V and 2 bases at J; junction bases unmatched: 8. This CDR3 comprises 15 residues. Germline-derived CDR1 and CDR2 are MNHEY and SMNVEV (reference sequence).

The V call is TRBV19, the J call TRBJ2-7; the match to TRBD2 covers 11 bases. V gave up 5 bases and J gave up 3 bases; unmatched junction bases: 3. The CDR3 extends over 14 amino acids. The germline V gene has CDR1 LNHDA and CDR2 SQIVND (reference sequence). CDR3 loop: CASSPGLADYEQYF. In nucleotides, the CDR3 is TGTGCCAGTAGTCCGGGACTAGCGGACTACGAGCAGTACTTC.

The chain employs TRBV2 and TRBJ1-1; 8 positions agree with TRBD1. CDR3 size: 14 residues. With V trimmed by 6 bases and J by 5 bases, 8 bases remained unmatched. Per germline, CDR1 SNHLY and CDR2 FYNNEI. The CDR3 DNA sequence: TGTGCCAGCAGCCCTACAGGGGGAGGGACTGAAGCTTTCTTT. This translates into CASSPTGGGTEAFF.

This chain connects TRBV5-6 to TRBJ2-7; 14 bases fit TRBD2. This CDR3 is 14 amino acids long. Germline-derived CDR1 and CDR2 are SGHDT and YYEEEE. Unmatched junction bases numbered 4, after V lost 5 bases and J lost 6 bases. This CDR3 reads CASSEGLAGVEQYF. The CDR3 bases are TGTGCCAGCAGTGAGGGACTAGCGGGAGTCGAGCAGTACTTC.

This chain links TRBV11-3 with TRBJ2-1; D unclear. The germline V gene encodes CDR1 SGHNT and CDR2 YENEEA. The CDR3 is 13 amino acids. The V end lost 2 bases, the J end lost 5 bases, and 7 bases lay between the germline ends. CDR3 amino acids: CASSLNPNNEQFF. Here the CDR3 DNA reads TGTGCCAGCAGCTTAAATCCCAACAATGAGCAGTTCTTC.

This rearrangement joins TRBV29-1 to TRBJ1-1, with TRBD1 matching over 7 bases. CDR1 is SQVTM, CDR2 ANQGSEA, per germline. Trimming removed 6 bases from V and 5 bases from J; junction bases left unmatched: 9. The CDR3 sequence is 13 residues long. The CDR3 DNA follows: TGCAGCGTCGCCGCGACAGGGTGGACTGAAGCTTTCTTT. This gives the protein CSVAATGWTEAFF.

The chain is built from TRBV2 and TRBJ2-7; 11 nucleotides line up with TRBD2. CDR3 size: 14 residues. V gave up 11 bases and J gave up 2 bases; unmatched junction bases: 8. Germline V gene lookup returns CDR1 SNHLY and CDR2 FYNNEI. CDR3 nucleotide sequence: TGTGCCTGCCCCGGGACTAGCGGTCCCTACGAGCAGTACTTC. This encodes CACPGTSGPYEQYF.

This sequence joins TRBV2 and TRBJ1-5; tentatively, D is TRBD1 (5 bases). V was pared by 4 bases and J by 7 bases, with 11 bases between. From germline, CDR1 is SNHLY and CDR2 FYNNEI. CDR3 length equals 13 residues. DNA of the CDR3: TGTGCCAGCAGTGTGATGGGGGACCAGCCCCAGCATTTT. Amino acid sequence: CASSVMGDQPQHF.

V usage is TRBV9 and J usage is TRBJ2-7, with D tentatively TRBD1 (6 bases). The V end lost 3 bases, the J end lost 4 bases, and 8 bases lay between the germline ends. The CDR3 is made up of 12 amino acids. Germline V CDR1 and CDR2: SGDLS, YYNGEE. The DNA of the CDR3 is TGTGCCAGCAGCGGGGACACTTACGAGCAGTACTTC. Its protein is CASSGDTYEQYF.

The chain couples TRBV4-2 to TRBJ2-7; either TRBD1 or TRBD2 may supply D (5 bases each). Looked up from germline, CDR1 is LGHNA and CDR2 is YNFKEQ. This CDR3 is built from 16 residues. The germline V and J ends were trimmed by 0 bases and 4 bases, with 16 bases remaining between them. CDR3: CASSQDPIGAEYEQYF. The CDR3, as DNA: TGTGCCAGCAGCCAAGATCCCATCGGGGCTGAATACGAGCAGTACTTC.

V usage is TRBV9 and J usage is TRBJ2-1, with D perhaps given as TRBD1 or TRBD2 (5 bases each). The CDR3 covers 14 residues. CDR1 SGDLS and CDR2 YYNGEE come from the germline V gene. Trimming stripped 0 bases from V and 9 bases from J, with 13 bases between. The CDR3 bases are TGTGCCAGCAGCGTAGGGGCCGGGGCGGGTGAGCAGTTCTTC. This translates into CASSVGAGAGEQFF.

V is TRBV15 and J is TRBJ2-7, with a possible D match to TRBD2 (5 bases). Germline CDR1 LNHNV, CDR2 YYDKDF (reference sequence). This CDR3 region has 14 residues. V was cut by 1 base and J by 4 bases, with 11 bases left in between. CDR3 DNA: TGTGCCACCAGCAGAGGGGCCGGGGTTTACGAGCAGTACTTC. It encodes CATSRGAGVYEQYF. Drawing the rest from reference TRBV15 and TRBJ2-7, the complete variable domain is DAMVIQNPRYQVTQFGKPVTLSCSQTLNHNVMYWYQQKSSQAPKLLFHYYDKDFNNEADTPDNFQSRRPNTSFCFLDIRSPGLGDTAMYLCATSRGAGVYEQYFGPGTRLTVT.

J is TRBJ1-1 and V is TRBV18; the D gene is possibly TRBD1 (5 bases). The CDR3 has 15 amino acids. Trimming took off 3 bases at V and 0 bases at J, with 11 bases between the two ends. Germline V gives CDR1 KGHSH, CDR2 LQKENI. The DNA of the CDR3 is TGTGCCAGCTCACCCTCGGCAGGGTTGAACACTGAAGCTTTCTTT. Translating it yields CASSPSAGLNTEAFF.

The chain uses TRBV19 and TRBJ2-2; no clear D. Trimming removed 10 bases from V and 3 bases from J, with 15 bases in between. Germline V gene lookup returns CDR1 LNHDA and CDR2 SQIVND (reference sequence). CDR3 size: 14 residues. The CDR3 coding sequence is TGTGCCACCCGACGGAGCGTCCACACCGGGGAGCTGTTTTTT. Residues: CATRRSVHTGELFF. The full variable domain, rest sourced from reference TRBV19 and TRBJ2-2, is DGGITQSPKYLFRKEGQNVTLSCEQNLNHDAMYWYRQDPGQGLRLIYYSQIVNDFQKGDIAEGYSVSREKKESFPLTVTSAQKNPTAFYLCATRRSVHTGELFFGEGSRLTVL.

A few counts support this clone. The CDR3 nucleotides are TGTGCCAGCGCTGCGGGGGGCTGGACTGAAGCTTTCTTT. Translating it yields CASAAGGWTEAFF. The rearrangement joins TRBV25-1 to TRBJ1-1, with a possible D match to TRBD1 (6 bases). The V gene's germline CDR1 is MGHDK and CDR2 SYGVNS. The CDR3 extends over 13 amino acids. The V gene lost 8 bases and the J gene lost 5 bases, with 15 bases spanning the gap.

The V gene is TRBV10-3, the J gene TRBJ2-5; tentatively, D is TRBD2 (6 bases). This CDR3 is 16 amino acids long. The germline V gene encodes CDR1 ENHRY and CDR2 SYGVKD. Trimming removed 2 bases at V and 5 bases at J, with 18 bases between. CDR3 coding DNA: TGTGCCATCAGTGAGGCAGGCGGGACCCGGGCGGAGACCCAGTACTTC. Amino acids: CAISEAGGTRAETQYF.

This clone was counted once. V is TRBV7-3 and J is TRBJ2-5; D not certain. Germline CDR1 reads SGHTA; CDR2 reads FQGTGA. V lost 8 bases and J lost 2, with 24 bases in between. The CDR3 extends over 17 amino acids. The CDR3: CASGPQYRIAQQETQYF. CDR3 sequence (DNA): TGTGCCAGCGGACCCCAATATCGCATAGCCCAGCAAGAGACCCAGTACTTC.

V is TRBV7-8 and J is TRBJ1-1; D unclear. Trimming took off 1 base at V and 1 base at J, with 7 bases between the two ends. CDR1 is SGHVS, CDR2 FQNEAQ, per germline. The CDR3 loop spans 14 amino acids. This CDR3 reads CASSLGEANTEAFF. CDR3 bases: TGTGCCAGCAGCTTAGGCGAGGCGAACACTGAAGCTTTCTTT.

V usage is TRBV11-3 and J usage is TRBJ1-1, with 7 bases fitting TRBD1. With V trimmed by 5 bases and J by 4 bases, 7 bases remained unmatched. CDR1 is SGHNT, CDR2 YENEEA, per germline. The CDR3 sequence is 14 residues long. As DNA, the CDR3 is TGTGCCAGCAGCAGTCTCAAGGGGGCCACTGAAGCTTTCTTT. It codes for CASSSLKGATEAFF.

The table lists this clone with a few counts. CDR3 DNA sequence: TGTGCCAGCAGTTTTACAGGGGCGACGAACTATGGCTACACCTTC. Translating it yields CASSFTGATNYGYTF. V gene TRBV6-6 combines with J gene TRBJ1-2, with TRBD1 matching over 7 bases. Per germline, CDR1 MNHNY and CDR2 SVGAGI (reference sequence). The CDR3 contains 15 residues. The J segment lost 2 bases and the V segment lost 4 bases, leaving 7 bases of the junction unmatched.

The gene calls are TRBV7-2 and TRBJ2-7, with TRBD2 as a possible D gene (6 bases). Germline values: CDR1 SGHTA, CDR2 FQGNSA. Trimming stripped 2 bases from V and 2 bases from J, with 16 bases between. This CDR3 region has 16 residues. The CDR3: CASSLIATSITYEQYF. Here the CDR3 DNA reads TGTGCCAGCAGCTTAATCGCCACTAGCATAACCTACGAGCAGTACTTC.

The J gene is TRBJ2-7, the V gene TRBV29-1, with a tentative D call TRBD1 (6 bases). The CDR3 runs to 11 residues. The V gene lost 3 bases and the J gene lost 5 bases, with 8 bases spanning the gap. Germline V CDR1 and CDR2: SQVTM, ANQGSEA. CDR3 in DNA: TGCAGCGTTGATTGGGGGCACGAGCAGTACTTC. Translation gives CSVDWGHEQYF.

This rearrangement joins TRBV11-2 to TRBJ1-2, with unresolved D. The germline gives CDR1 SGHAT, CDR2 FQNNGV. The CDR3 consists of 13 residues. V shed 2 bases and J shed 4 bases, with 8 bases lying between them. CDR3 nucleotides: TGTGCCAGCAGCTTATGGGGAACCTATGGCTACACCTTC. This encodes CASSLWGTYGYTF.